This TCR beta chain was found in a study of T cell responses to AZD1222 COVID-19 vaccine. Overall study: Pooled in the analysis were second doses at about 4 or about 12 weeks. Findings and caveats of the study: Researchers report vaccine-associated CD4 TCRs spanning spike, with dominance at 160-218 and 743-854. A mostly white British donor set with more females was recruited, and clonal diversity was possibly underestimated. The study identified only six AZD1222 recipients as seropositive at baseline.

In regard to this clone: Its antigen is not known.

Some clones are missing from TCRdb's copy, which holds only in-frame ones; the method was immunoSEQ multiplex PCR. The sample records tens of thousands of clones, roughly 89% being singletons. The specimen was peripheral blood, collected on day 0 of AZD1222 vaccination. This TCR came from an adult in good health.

The CDR3 reads CASRRDSRSYEQYF. Written as DNA, the CDR3 is TGTGCCAGTAGAAGGGACAGTCGCTCCTACGAGCAGTACTTC. This chain joins TRBV19 and TRBJ2-7, with 7 bases aligning to TRBD1. Germline CDR1 LNHDA, CDR2 SQIVND (reference sequence). With V trimmed by 6 bases and J by 0 bases, 5 bases remained unmatched. The CDR3 consists of 14 residues.